This T cell receptor (beta chain) emerged from a study of T cell responses to AZD1222 COVID-19 vaccine. Study results and limitations: Close to half of all spike-specific TCRs reportedly target regions of the variants that are unmutated. Increases in Spike-specific TCR breadth and depth were seen after two AZD1222 doses. Only a handful of AZD1222 recipients, roughly six in all, had baseline seropositivity. With dominance at 160-218 and 743-854, vaccine-associated CD4 TCRs spanned spike.

The method was immunoSEQ multiplex PCR; TCRdb's version includes in-frame clones alone and lacks a portion of them. Of more than 85,000 clones in the sample, around 90% are singletons; the top ten hold roughly 5%. Per the germline V gene, CDR1 is SGHVS and CDR2 is FNYEAQ. The length of the CDR3 is 15 residues. Trimming shortened V by 5 bases and J by 8 bases, and 19 bases separated the two germline ends. On this clone: The antigen is not known.

This chain joins TRBV7-6 and TRBJ2-1; D gene unclear. The sequence was collected from an adult in good health. Material: peripheral blood, obtained on day 0 of AZD1222 vaccination. The CDR3 loop reads CASSPTTQAWDEQFF. The CDR3, as DNA: TGTGCCAGCAGCCCCACGACCCAAGCGTGGGATGAGCAGTTCTTC.